This T cell receptor beta chain was identified during a study of vaccination effects on CD4 cells after COVID-19. This clone was seen a single time. What it recognizes is unknown. CDR1 and CDR2 from the germline V gene are KGHDR and SFDVKD. V lost 5 bases to trimming and J lost 0 bases; unmatched junction nucleotides: 15. This CDR3 contains 19 residues. Using immunoSEQ multiplex PCR, the repertoire was profiled, and TCRdb retains in-frame clones only, with some absent. The sample shows 17,000 or so clones, roughly 72% of them seen only once. Using viral peptide pools, the ViraFEST assay grew out antigen-specific CD4+ T cells prior to sequencing. Culture proceeded for 10 days, and CD4+ T cells were then isolated. The person acquired a PCR-confirmed SARS-CoV-2 infection between March and December 2020.

Source: CD4+ T cells from PBMCs cultured with SARS-CoV-2 spike peptides, taken before COVID-19 vaccination. The receptor comes from a human donor who had a prior SARS-CoV-2 infection. The rearrangement uses TRBV24-1 and TRBJ2-1, with 7 nucleotides matching TRBD2. The CDR3 sequence is CATSGSGGASGSSYNEQFF. Here the CDR3 DNA reads TGTGCCACCAGTGGCAGCGGTGGGGCTAGCGGAAGCTCCTACAATGAGCAGTTCTTC.